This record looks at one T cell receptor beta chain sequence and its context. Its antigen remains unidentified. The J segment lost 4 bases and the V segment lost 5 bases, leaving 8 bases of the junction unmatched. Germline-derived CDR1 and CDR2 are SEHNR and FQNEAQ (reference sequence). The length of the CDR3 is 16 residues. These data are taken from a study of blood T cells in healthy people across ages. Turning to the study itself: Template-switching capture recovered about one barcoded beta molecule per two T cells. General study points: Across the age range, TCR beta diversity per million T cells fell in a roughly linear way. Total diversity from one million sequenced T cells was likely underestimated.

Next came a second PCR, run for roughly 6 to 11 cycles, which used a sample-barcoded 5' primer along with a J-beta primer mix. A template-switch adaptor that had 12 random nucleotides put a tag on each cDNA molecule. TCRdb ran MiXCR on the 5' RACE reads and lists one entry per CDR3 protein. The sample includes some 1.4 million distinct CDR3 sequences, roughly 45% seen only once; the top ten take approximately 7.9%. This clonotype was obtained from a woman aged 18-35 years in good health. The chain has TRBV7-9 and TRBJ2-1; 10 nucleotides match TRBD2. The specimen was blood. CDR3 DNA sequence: TGTGCCAGCAGCCCCCCGGGACTAGCGCAGTACAATGAGCAGTTCTTC. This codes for CASSPPGLAQYNEQFF.